The 20 T cell receptor beta chains below all came from one sample that was sequenced in a study of cytomegalovirus exposure and HLA in healthy donors. This PCR relied on a set of 60 Vbeta primers and 13 Jbeta primers. TCRdb keeps only in-frame clones here, not all; method: immunoSEQ multiplex PCR. The sample gives over 150,000 clones, 75% to 90% of which show up once; roughly 1.9% is in the top ten. Specimen: PBMCs. Receptors were obtained from a human donor in good health.

CDR3 sequence (DNA): TGTGCCAGCAGCGATAGCGGGGGATGGGATGAGCAGTTCTTC. It yields the protein CASSDSGGWDEQFF. The chain has TRBV7-2 and TRBJ2-1; 9 bases are a match to TRBD2. V lost 5 bases to trimming and J lost 8 bases; unmatched junction nucleotides: 7. The CDR3 runs 14 residues. Germline assignment: CDR1 SGHTA and CDR2 FQGNSA.

This clone was detected only a few times. The CDR3 DNA follows: TGTGCCAGCAGCCACACAGGGACAAACACTGAAGCTTTCTTT. This translates into CASSHTGTNTEAFF. J is TRBJ1-1 and V is TRBV4-2; weak D call: TRBD1 (6 bases). Germline V gene lookup returns CDR1 LGHNA and CDR2 YNFKEQ. V was clipped by 3 bases and J by 2 bases, with 10 bases between them. CDR3 length: 14 residues.

The rearrangement uses TRBV28 and TRBJ2-7; TRBD1 matches 7 bases. Germline-derived CDR1 and CDR2 are MDHEN and SYDVKM. V lost 6 bases to trimming and J lost 7 bases; unmatched junction nucleotides: 12. The CDR3 loop spans 14 amino acids. The CDR3 protein is CASSLGQVRWEQYF. DNA of the CDR3: TGTGCCAGCAGCCTAGGACAGGTTCGTTGGGAGCAGTACTTC.

The chain links TRBV7-9 to TRBJ2-7; 7 nucleotides align to TRBD2. The CDR3 has 14 residues. With 7 bases clipped from V and 1 base from J, the junction kept 7 bases outside the gene matches. Germline V lookup: CDR1 SEHNR, CDR2 FQNEAQ (reference sequence). The chain's CDR3 is CASTGGTASYEQYF. The CDR3 coding sequence is TGTGCCAGCACCGGGGGGACCGCATCCTACGAGCAGTACTTC.

The chain recombines TRBV5-4 with TRBJ2-1, with TRBD2 matching over 11 bases. CDR1 is SGHNT and CDR2 is YYREEE in the germline V gene (reference sequence). V dropped 4 bases and J dropped 4; count of bases not matched to a gene: 4. This CDR3 is 15 amino acids long. CDR3 amino acids: CASSVGLADYNEQFF. DNA of the CDR3: TGTGCCAGCAGCGTGGGACTAGCGGATTACAATGAGCAGTTCTTC.

This sequence joins TRBV7-2 and TRBJ1-5, with a possible D match to TRBD1 (6 bases). V lost 8 bases, J lost 7 bases, and 15 bases lay in between. CDR3 length: 13 residues. CDR1 is SGHTA and CDR2 is FQGNSA in the germline V gene. The CDR3 DNA reads as TGTGCCAGCGGGTCTCAGGGGTTCCAGCCCCAGCATTTT. Translation: CASGSQGFQPQHF.

The CDR3 loop is CASSWDPGGGTEAFF. The CDR3 bases are TGCGCCAGCAGCTGGGACCCAGGGGGAGGAACTGAAGCTTTCTTT. The V gene is TRBV5-1, the J gene TRBJ1-1, with 7 positions matching TRBD1. Germline-derived CDR1 and CDR2 are SGHRS and YFSETQ. The CDR3 loop spans 15 amino acids. V was pared by 3 bases and J by 5 bases, with 10 bases of the junction left unmatched.

The chain couples TRBV7-9 to TRBJ1-2; 7 nucleotides agree with TRBD1. Germline V gene data show CDR1 as SEHNR and CDR2 as FQNEAQ (reference sequence). The V gene end was trimmed by 5 bases and the J gene end by 7 bases; junction bases not matched to a gene: 4. This CDR3 has 12 residues. CDR3 loop: CASSVGGSGYTF. CDR3 in DNA: TGTGCCAGCAGCGTAGGGGGCTCTGGCTACACCTTC.

On this clone: One junction end does not reproduce the germline sequence, and a read error may be involved. J is TRBJ1-6 and V is TRBV29-1, with 7 bases that match TRBD1. Germline assignment: CDR1 SQVTM and CDR2 ANQGSEA. This CDR3 is 13 amino acids long. The chain's CDR3 is CSARDSYNSPFHF. In DNA form, the CDR3 reads TGCAGCGCCCGGGACAGCTATAATTCACCCTTCCACTTT.

The rearrangement joins TRBV13 to TRBJ1-1; a weak D match, TRBD1 (6 bases). This CDR3 region has 13 residues. Trimming removed 9 bases from V and 7 bases from J, with 18 bases in between. CDR1 is PRHDT and CDR2 is FYEKMQ in the germline V gene (reference sequence). CDR3 region: CASSRGLGGEAFF. The CDR3 DNA follows: TGTGCCAGTTCCAGGGGCCTGGGCGGTGAAGCTTTCTTT.

The genes are TRBV4-3 and TRBJ2-7, with 7 bases identical to TRBD1. Looked up from germline, CDR1 is LGHNA and CDR2 is YSLEER. The length of the CDR3 is 14 residues. Germline trimming cut 4 bases from V and 3 bases from J; bases unmatched to any gene: 6. In nucleotides, the CDR3 is TGCGCCAGCAGCCGGGGACAGAAGAACTACGAGCAGTACTTC. It yields the protein CASSRGQKNYEQYF.

This chain joins TRBV7-2 and TRBJ2-3; 16 nucleotides align to TRBD2. There are 17 residues in the CDR3. Germline V lookup: CDR1 SGHTA, CDR2 FQGNSA. Trimming took 5 bases from V and 3 from J; bases not matched to a gene: 5. The CDR3 here is CASSPGLAGGPTDTQYF. The CDR3 DNA reads as TGTGCCAGCAGCCCGGGACTAGCGGGGGGGCCGACAGATACGCAGTATTTT. The full variable domain, completed using reference TRBV7-2 and TRBJ2-3, is GAGVSQSPSNKVTEKGKDVELRCDPISGHTALYWYRQSLGQGLEFLIYFQGNSAPDKSGLPSDRFSAERTGGSVSTLTIQRTQQEDSAVYLCASSPGLAGGPTDTQYFGPGTRLTVL.

The V and J genes are TRBV5-1 and TRBJ1-1; 7 bases agree with TRBD1. The length of the CDR3 is 16 residues. The germline CDR1 and CDR2 sequences are SGHRS and YFSETQ. V lost 4 bases to trimming and J lost 3 bases; unmatched junction nucleotides: 12. CDR3 nucleotides: TGCGCCAGCAGCCCCCGACAGGGAATGGTGGACACTGAAGCTTTCTTT. This sequence encodes CASSPRQGMVDTEAFF.

V and J are TRBV9 and TRBJ2-1; 7 bases fit TRBD2. V lost 0 bases and J lost 10; bases outside the gene matches: 4. The germline V gene encodes CDR1 SGDLS and CDR2 YYNGEE. CDR3 length equals 13 residues. The CDR3 DNA sequence: TGTGCCAGCAGCGTAGAACCAGCGGGGGAGCAGTTCTTC. It is translated as CASSVEPAGEQFF.

This clone was counted only a few times. The V and J genes are TRBV9 and TRBJ1-1, with 8 bases matching TRBD1. The junction had 5 bases not matched to a gene; V was cut back by 6 bases and J by 4 bases. The length of the CDR3 is 13 residues. Germline values: CDR1 SGDLS, CDR2 YYNGEE. For the CDR3, the DNA is TGTGCCAGCACGACAGGGGCGGGCACTGAAGCTTTCTTT. Its translation is CASTTGAGTEAFF.

This chain joins TRBV19 and TRBJ2-2, with D perhaps matching TRBD2 (5 bases). The CDR3 runs 12 residues. Germline V gene data show CDR1 as LNHDA and CDR2 as SQIVND (reference sequence). Deletions cut 6 bases from V and 6 bases from J, with 8 bases between. CDR3 sequence reads: CASSLGAGELFF. The CDR3 DNA reads TGTGCCAGTAGCCTCGGGGCCGGGGAGCTGTTTTTT.

The chain links TRBV18 to TRBJ1-1, with TRBD1 as a possible D gene (6 bases). The CDR3 is 14 amino acids. Trimming removed 8 bases at V and 0 bases at J, with 13 bases between. Germline V gene sequence: CDR1 KGHSH, CDR2 LQKENI. The CDR3 DNA is TGTGCCAGCATCCGCGACAGGATGAACACTGAAGCTTTCTTT. Its translation: CASIRDRMNTEAFF.

This chain's CDR3 is CASSWDRGEEETQYF. The CDR3 nucleotides are TGCGCCAGCAGTTGGGACAGGGGTGAGGAAGAGACCCAGTACTTC. The gene calls are TRBV10-1 and TRBJ2-5, with 10 bases lining up with TRBD1. Trimming took 5 bases from V and 3 from J; bases not matched to a gene: 6. The CDR3 has 15 residues. CDR1 is WNHNN, CDR2 SYGVQD, per germline (reference sequence).

The CDR3 protein is CASNPRASSYEQYF. The DNA for the CDR3 is TGTGCCAGTAACCCCAGGGCAAGCTCCTACGAGCAGTACTTC. This chain joins TRBV19 and TRBJ2-7; D is possibly TRBD1 (5 bases). The V end lost 7 bases, the J end lost 0 bases, and 13 bases lay between the germline ends. Germline values: CDR1 LNHDA, CDR2 SQIVND (reference sequence). The CDR3 covers 14 residues. Supplemented by reference TRBV19 and TRBJ2-7, the full variable domain reads DGGITQSPKYLFRKEGQNVTLSCEQNLNHDAMYWYRQDPGQGLRLIYYSQIVNDFQKGDIAEGYSVSREKKESFPLTVTSAQKNPTAFYLCASNPRASSYEQYFGPGTRLTVT.

V is TRBV19 and J is TRBJ1-1; 11 nucleotides agree with TRBD1. Germline V gene lookup returns CDR1 LNHDA and CDR2 SQIVND (reference sequence). Germline trimming cut 5 bases from V and 1 base from J; bases unmatched to any gene: 6. The CDR3 is 16 residues long. The CDR3 reads CASSLGTGGANTEAFF. For the CDR3, the DNA is TGTGCCAGTAGTTTGGGGACAGGGGGGGCGAACACTGAAGCTTTCTTT.